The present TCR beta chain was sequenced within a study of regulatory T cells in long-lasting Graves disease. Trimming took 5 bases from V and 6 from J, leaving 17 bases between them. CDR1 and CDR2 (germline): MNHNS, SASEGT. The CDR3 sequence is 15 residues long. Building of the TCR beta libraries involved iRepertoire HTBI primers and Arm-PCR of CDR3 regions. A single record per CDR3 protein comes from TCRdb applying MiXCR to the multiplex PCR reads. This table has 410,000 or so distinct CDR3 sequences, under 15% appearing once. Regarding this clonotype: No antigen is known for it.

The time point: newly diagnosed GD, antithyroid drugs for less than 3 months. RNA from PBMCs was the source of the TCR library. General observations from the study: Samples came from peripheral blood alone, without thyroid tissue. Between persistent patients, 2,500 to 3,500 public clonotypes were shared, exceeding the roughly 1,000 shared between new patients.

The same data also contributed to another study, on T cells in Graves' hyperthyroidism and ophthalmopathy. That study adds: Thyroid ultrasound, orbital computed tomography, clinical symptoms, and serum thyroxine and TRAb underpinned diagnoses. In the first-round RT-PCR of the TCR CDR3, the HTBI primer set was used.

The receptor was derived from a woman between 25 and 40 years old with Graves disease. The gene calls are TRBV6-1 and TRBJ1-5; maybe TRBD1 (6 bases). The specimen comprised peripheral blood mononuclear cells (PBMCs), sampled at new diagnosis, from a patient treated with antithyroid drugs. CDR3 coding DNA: TGTGCCAGCAGTCGAGGACCAGGGGAGAGTCAGCCCCAGCATTTT. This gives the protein CASSRGPGESQPQHF.